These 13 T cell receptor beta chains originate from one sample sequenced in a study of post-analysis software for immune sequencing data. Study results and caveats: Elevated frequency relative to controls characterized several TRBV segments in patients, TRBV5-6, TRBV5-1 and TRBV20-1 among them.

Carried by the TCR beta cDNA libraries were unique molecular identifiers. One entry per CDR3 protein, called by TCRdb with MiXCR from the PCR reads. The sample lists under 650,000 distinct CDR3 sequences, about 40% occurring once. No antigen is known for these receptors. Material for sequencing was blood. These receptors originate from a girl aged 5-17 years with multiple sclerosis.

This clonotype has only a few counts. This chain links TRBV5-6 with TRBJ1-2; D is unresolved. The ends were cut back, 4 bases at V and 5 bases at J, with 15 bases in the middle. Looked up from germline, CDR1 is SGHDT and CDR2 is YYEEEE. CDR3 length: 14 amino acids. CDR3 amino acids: CASSPDSRGYGYTF. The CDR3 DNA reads TGTGCCAGCAGCCCCGACTCTCGAGGTTATGGCTACACCTTC.

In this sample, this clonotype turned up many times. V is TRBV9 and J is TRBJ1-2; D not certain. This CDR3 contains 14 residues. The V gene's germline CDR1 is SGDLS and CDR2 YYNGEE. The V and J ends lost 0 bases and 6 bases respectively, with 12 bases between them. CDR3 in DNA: TGTGCCAGCAGCGTAGCCCCTAACGGGGATGGCTACACCTTC. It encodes CASSVAPNGDGYTF.

Written as DNA, the CDR3 is TGTGCCAGCAGCTCCTCTAGAGAAGAGACCCAGTACTTC. Translation: CASSSSREETQYF. The rearrangement joins TRBV7-3 to TRBJ2-5; D not resolved. The germline V gene has CDR1 SGHTA and CDR2 FQGTGA. The germline V and J ends were trimmed by 4 bases and 3 bases, with 9 bases remaining between them. There are 13 residues in the CDR3.

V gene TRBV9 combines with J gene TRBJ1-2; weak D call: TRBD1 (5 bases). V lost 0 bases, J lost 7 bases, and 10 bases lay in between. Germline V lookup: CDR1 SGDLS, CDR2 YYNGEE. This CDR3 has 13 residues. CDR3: CASSVAGEAGYTF. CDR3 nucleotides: TGTGCCAGCAGCGTAGCGGGGGAGGCTGGCTACACCTTC. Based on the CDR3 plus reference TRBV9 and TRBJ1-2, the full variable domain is DSGVTQTPKHLITATGQRVTLRCSPRSGDLSVYWYQQSLDQGLQFLIQYYNGEERAKGNILERFSAQQFPDLHSELNLSSLELGDSALYFCASSVAGEAGYTFGSGTRLTVV.

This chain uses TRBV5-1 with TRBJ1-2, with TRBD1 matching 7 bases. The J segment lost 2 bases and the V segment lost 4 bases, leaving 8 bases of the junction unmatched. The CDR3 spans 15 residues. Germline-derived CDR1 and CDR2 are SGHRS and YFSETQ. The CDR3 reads CASSPIQGPNYGYTF. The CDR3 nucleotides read TGCGCCAGCAGCCCTATACAGGGGCCCAACTATGGCTACACCTTC.

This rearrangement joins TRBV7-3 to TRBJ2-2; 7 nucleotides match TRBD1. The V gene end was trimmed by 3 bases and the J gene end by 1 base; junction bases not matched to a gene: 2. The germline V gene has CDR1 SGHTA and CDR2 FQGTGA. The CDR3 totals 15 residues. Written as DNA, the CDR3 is TGTGCCAGCAGCTTGGGACAGATGAACACCGGGGAGCTGTTTTTT. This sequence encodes CASSLGQMNTGELFF.

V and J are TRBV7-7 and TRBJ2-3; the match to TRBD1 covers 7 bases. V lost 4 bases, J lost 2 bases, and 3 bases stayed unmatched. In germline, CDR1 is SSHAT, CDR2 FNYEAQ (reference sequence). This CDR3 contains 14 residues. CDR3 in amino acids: CASSSGQFTDTQYF. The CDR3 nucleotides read TGTGCCAGCAGCTCGGGACAGTTCACAGATACGCAGTATTTT.

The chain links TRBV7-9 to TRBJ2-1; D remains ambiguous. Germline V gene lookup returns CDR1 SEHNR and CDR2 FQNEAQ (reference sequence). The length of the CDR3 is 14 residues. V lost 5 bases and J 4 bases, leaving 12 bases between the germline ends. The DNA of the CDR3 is TGTGCCAGCAGCCCCCTCCGGAGATACAATGAGCAGTTCTTC. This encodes CASSPLRRYNEQFF.

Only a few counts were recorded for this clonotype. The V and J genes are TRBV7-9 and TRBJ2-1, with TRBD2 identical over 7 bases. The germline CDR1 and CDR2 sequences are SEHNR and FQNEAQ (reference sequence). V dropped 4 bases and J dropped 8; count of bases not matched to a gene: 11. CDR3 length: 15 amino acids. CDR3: CASSSGFGGGYEQFF. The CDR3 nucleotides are TGTGCCAGCAGCTCTGGTTTCGGCGGGGGATATGAGCAGTTCTTC.

The CDR3 DNA reads as TGTGCCATCAGTAGGGACTTCAAAGATACGCAGTATTTT. Translating gives CAISRDFKDTQYF. This chain uses TRBV10-3 with TRBJ2-3; weak D call: TRBD2 (6 bases). The CDR3 spans 13 residues. With 5 bases removed from V and 5 bases from J, the gap between germline ends came to 11 bases. Germline CDR1 is ENHRY and CDR2 is SYGVKD.

CDR3 in amino acids: CASSGTGENEQYF. The CDR3 nucleotides are TGCGCCAGCTCCGGGACAGGGGAAAACGAGCAGTACTTC. The chain carries TRBV5-1 and TRBJ2-5; 10 bases align to TRBD1. The DNA end is a closer match to TRBJ2-7, so the J assignment may be wrong. CDR1 is SGHRS and CDR2 is YFSETQ in the germline V gene. The CDR3 is 13 residues long.

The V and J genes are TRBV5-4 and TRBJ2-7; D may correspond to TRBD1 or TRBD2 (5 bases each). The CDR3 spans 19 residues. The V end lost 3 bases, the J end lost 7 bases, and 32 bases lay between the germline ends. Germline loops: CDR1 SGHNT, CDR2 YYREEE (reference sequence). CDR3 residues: CASSSRRQRGGSSSSEQYF. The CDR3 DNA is TGTGCCAGCAGCTCCCGGCGACAGAGGGGTGGTTCCTCGTCGAGTGAGCAGTACTTC. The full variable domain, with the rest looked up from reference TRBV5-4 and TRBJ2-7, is ETGVTQSPTHLIKTRGQQVTLRCSSQSGHNTVSWYQQALGQGPQFIFQYYREEENGRGNFPPRFSGLQFPNYSSELNVNALELDDSALYLCASSSRRQRGGSSSSEQYFGPGTRLTVT.

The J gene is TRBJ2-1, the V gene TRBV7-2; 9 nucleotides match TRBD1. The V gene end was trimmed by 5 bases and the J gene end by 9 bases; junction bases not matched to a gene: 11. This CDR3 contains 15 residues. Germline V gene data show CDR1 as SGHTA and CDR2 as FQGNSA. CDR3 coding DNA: TGTGCCAGCAGCGGCCGGGACAGGGTAACAGGTGAGCAGTTCTTC. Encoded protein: CASSGRDRVTGEQFF.